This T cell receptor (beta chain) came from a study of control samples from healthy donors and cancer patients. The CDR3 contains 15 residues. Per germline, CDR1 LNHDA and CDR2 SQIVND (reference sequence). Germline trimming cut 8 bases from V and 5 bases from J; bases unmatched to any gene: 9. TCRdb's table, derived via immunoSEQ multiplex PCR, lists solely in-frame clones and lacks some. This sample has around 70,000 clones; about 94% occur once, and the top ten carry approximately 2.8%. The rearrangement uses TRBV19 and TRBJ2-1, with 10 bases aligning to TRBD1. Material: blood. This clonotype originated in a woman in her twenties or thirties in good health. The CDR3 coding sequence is TGTGCCAGTGCCGTGGGACAGGGGTTCGACAATGAGCAGTTCTTC. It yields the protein CASAVGQGFDNEQFF.